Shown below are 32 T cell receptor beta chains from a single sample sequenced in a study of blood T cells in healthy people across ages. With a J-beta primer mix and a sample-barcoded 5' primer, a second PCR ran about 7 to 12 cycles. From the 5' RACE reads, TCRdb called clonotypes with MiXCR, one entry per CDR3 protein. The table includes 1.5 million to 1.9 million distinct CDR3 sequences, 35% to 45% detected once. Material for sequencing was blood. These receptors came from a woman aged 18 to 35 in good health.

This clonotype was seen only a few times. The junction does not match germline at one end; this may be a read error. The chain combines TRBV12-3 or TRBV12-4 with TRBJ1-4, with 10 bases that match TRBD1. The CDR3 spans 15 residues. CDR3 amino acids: CASSPDRGQREKLFF. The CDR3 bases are TGTGCCAGCAGCCCTGACAGGGGGCAGAGAGAAAAGCTGTTTTTT.

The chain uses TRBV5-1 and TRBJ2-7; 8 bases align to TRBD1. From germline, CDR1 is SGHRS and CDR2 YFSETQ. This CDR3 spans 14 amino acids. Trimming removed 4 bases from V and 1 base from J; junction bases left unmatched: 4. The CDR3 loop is CASSKGQASYEQYF. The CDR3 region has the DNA TGCGCCAGCAGCAAGGGACAGGCATCCTACGAGCAGTACTTC.

The CDR3 DNA reads TGTGCCTGGAACGGGGGGCAAGGTTCTGGAACCAAAAACATTCAGTACTTC. Its translation: CAWNGGQGSGTKNIQYF. V usage is TRBV30 and J usage is TRBJ2-4; TRBD2 might be the D (7 bases). The CDR3 is 17 residues long. V was shortened by 4 bases and J by 2 bases, with 21 bases between the two germline ends. Germline V gives CDR1 GTSNPN, CDR2 SVGIG (reference sequence).

This CDR3 is CASSLYRQGEAFF. The CDR3, as DNA: TGTGCCAGCAGCTTATATCGACAGGGTGAAGCTTTCTTT. This chain links TRBV7-9 with TRBJ1-1, with 7 positions matching TRBD1. Germline V gives CDR1 SEHNR, CDR2 FQNEAQ (reference sequence). V was pared by 2 bases and J by 7 bases, with 4 bases of the junction left unmatched. The CDR3 covers 13 residues.

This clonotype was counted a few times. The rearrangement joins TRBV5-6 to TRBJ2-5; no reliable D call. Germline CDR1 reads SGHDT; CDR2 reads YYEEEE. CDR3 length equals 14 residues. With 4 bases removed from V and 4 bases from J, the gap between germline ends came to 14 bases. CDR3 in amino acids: CASSRRAERETQYF. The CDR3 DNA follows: TGTGCCAGCAGCAGAAGGGCGGAGCGAGAGACCCAGTACTTC.

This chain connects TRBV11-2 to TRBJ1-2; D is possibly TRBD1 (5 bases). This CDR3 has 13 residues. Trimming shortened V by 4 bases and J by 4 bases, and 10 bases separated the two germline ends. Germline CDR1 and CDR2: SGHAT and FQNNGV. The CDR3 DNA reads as TGTGCCAGCAGCTACCTGGGGGTCTATGGCTACACCTTC. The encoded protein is CASSYLGVYGYTF.

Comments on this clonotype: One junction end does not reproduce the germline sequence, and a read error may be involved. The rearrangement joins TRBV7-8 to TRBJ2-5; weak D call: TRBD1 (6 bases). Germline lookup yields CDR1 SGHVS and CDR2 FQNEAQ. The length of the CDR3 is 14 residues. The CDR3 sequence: CASSVAQGWNEQYF. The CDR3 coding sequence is TGTGCCAGCAGCGTAGCGCAGGGGTGGAATGAGCAGTACTTC.

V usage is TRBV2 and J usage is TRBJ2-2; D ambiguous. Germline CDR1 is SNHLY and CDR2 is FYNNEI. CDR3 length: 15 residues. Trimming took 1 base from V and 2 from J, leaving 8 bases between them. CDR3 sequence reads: CASSEGGFNTGELFF. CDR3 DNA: TGTGCCAGCAGTGAAGGGGGTTTTAACACCGGGGAGCTGTTTTTT.

The CDR3 here is CASSQASGRVYEQYF. The CDR3 coding sequence is TGTGCCAGCAGCCAAGCTAGCGGGAGGGTCTACGAGCAGTACTTC. This chain connects TRBV3-1 to TRBJ2-4; 12 bases are shared with TRBD2. The DNA end is more similar to TRBJ2-7, so the J call may be wrong. This CDR3 is built from 15 residues. Germline values: CDR1 LGHDT, CDR2 YNNKEL (reference sequence).

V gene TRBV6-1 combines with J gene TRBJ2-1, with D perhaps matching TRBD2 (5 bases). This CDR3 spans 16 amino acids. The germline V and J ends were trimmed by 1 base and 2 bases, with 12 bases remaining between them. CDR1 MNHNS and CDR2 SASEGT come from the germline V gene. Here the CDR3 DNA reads TGTGCCAGCAGTGAAGGGAGGAGTATCACCTACAATGAGCAGTTCTTC. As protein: CASSEGRSITYNEQFF.

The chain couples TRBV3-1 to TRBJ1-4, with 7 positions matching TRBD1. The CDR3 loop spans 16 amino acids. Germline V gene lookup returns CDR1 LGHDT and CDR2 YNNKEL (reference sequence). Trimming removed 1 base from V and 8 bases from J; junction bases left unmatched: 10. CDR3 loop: CASSQGVTGAGEKLFF. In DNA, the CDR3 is TGTGCCAGCAGCCAAGGAGTTACAGGGGCTGGGGAAAAACTGTTTTTT.

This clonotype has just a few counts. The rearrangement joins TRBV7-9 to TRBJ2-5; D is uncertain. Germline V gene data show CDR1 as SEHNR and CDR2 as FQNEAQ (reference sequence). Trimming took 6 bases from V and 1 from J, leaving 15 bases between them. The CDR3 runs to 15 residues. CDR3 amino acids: CASRTTPSGQETQYF. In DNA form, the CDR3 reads TGTGCCAGCAGAACTACCCCCTCCGGCCAAGAGACCCAGTACTTC. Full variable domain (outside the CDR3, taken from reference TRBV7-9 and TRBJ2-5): DTGVSQNPRHKITKRGQNVTFRCDPISEHNRLYWYRQTLGQGPEFLTYFQNEAQLEKSRLLSDRFSAERPKGSFSTLEIQRTEQGDSAMYLCASRTTPSGQETQYFGPGTRLLVL.

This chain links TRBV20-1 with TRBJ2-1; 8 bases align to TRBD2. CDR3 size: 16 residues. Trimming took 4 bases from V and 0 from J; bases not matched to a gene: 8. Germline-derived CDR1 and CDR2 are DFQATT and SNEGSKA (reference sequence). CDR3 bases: TGCAGTGCTATCCCGTTAGCGGGGATCTCCTACAATGAGCAGTTCTTC. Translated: CSAIPLAGISYNEQFF.

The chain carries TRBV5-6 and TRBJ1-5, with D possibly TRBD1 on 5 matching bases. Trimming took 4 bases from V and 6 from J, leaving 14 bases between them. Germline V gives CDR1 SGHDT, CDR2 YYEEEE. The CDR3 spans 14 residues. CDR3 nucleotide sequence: TGTGCCAGCAGCGCGGAGAGGGGCGGTCAGCCCCAGCATTTT. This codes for CASSAERGGQPQHF.

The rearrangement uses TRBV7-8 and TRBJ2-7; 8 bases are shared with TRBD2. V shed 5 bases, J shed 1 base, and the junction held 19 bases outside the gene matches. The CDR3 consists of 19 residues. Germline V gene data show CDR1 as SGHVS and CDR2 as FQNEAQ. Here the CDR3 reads CASSIVGIFGAGVSYEQYF. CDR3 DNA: TGTGCCAGCAGCATCGTGGGGATCTTTGGAGCGGGGGTATCCTACGAGCAGTACTTC.

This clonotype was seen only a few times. CDR3 in amino acids: CASSYEGGPLGEQYF. CDR3 coding DNA: TGTGCCAGCAGTTACGAAGGGGGGCCACTCGGGGAGCAGTACTTC. V is TRBV6-5 and J is TRBJ2-5, with D tentatively TRBD1 or TRBD2 (6 bases each). V lost 2 bases, J lost 11 bases, and 21 bases lay in between. Germline lookup yields CDR1 MNHEY and CDR2 SVGAGI. The CDR3 spans 15 residues.

CDR3 in amino acids: CASSGQGNLINSNQPQHF. Here the CDR3 DNA reads TGTGCCAGCAGTGGACAGGGAAATCTAATAAATAGCAATCAGCCCCAGCATTTT. The V call is TRBV2, the J call TRBJ1-5; 7 bases agree with TRBD1. This CDR3 contains 18 residues. Germline V gene lookup returns CDR1 SNHLY and CDR2 FYNNEI. With 4 bases clipped from V and 0 bases from J, the junction kept 12 bases outside the gene matches.

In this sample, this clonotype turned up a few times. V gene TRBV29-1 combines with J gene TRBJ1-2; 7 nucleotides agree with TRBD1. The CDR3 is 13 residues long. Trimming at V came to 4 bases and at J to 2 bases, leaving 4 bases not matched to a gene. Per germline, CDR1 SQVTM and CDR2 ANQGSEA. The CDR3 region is CSVAGTENYGYTF. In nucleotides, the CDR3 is TGCAGCGTTGCCGGGACAGAAAACTATGGCTACACCTTC.

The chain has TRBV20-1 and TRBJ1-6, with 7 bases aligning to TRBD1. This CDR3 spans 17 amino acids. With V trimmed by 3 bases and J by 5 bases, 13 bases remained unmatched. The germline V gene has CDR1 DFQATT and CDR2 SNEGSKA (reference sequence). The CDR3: CSASTLLRGFHNSPLHF. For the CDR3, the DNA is TGCAGTGCTAGCACACTACTCAGGGGGTTTCATAATTCACCCCTCCACTTT.

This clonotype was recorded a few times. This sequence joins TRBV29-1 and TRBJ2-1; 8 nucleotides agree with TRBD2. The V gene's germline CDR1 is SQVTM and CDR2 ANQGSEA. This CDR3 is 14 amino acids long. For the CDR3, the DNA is TGCGGCGGCCGGGGGGGTATTCGGAACAATGAGCAGTTCTTC. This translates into CGGRGGIRNNEQFF.

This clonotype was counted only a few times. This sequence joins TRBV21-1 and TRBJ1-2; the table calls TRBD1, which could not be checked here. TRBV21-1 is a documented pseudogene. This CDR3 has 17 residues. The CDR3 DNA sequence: TGTGCCAGCAGCACACCATCTCCTCGGGACAGGAGATATGGCTACACCTTC. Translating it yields CASSTPSPRDRRYGYTF.

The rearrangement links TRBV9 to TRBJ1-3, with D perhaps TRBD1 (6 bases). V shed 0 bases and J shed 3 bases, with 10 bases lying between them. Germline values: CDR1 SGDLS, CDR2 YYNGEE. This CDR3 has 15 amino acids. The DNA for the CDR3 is TGTGCCAGCAGCGTAGTTGGGGGGCTTGGAAACACCATATATTTT. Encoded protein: CASSVVGGLGNTIYF.

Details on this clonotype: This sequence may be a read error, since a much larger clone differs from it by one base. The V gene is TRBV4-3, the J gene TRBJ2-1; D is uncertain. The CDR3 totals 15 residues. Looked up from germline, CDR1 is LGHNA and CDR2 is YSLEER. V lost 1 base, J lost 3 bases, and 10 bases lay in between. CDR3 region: CASSQGLLLYNEQFF. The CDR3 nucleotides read TGCGCCAGCAGCCAAGGTCTACTCCTCTACAATGAGCAGTTCTTC.

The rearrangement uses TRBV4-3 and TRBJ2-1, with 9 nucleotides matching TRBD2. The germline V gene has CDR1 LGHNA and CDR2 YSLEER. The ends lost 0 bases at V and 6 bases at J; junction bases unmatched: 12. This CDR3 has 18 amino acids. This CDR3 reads CASSQDLTSGLGVNEQFF. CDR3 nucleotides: TGCGCCAGCAGCCAAGACCTGACTAGCGGACTGGGAGTCAATGAGCAGTTCTTC.

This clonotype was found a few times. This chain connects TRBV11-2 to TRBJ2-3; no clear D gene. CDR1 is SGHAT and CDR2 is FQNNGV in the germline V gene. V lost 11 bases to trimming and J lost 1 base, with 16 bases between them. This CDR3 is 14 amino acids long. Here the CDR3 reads CASKPGWGTDTQYF. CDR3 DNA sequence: TGTGCCTCAAAGCCGGGTTGGGGCACAGATACGCAGTATTTT.

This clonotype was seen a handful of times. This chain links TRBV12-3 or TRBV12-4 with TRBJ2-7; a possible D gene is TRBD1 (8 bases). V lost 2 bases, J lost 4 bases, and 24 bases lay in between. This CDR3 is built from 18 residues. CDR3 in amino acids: CASSLRGRVQGAVYEQYF. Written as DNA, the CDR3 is TGTGCCAGCAGTTTAAGGGGGAGGGTGCAGGGGGCCGTTTACGAGCAGTACTTC.

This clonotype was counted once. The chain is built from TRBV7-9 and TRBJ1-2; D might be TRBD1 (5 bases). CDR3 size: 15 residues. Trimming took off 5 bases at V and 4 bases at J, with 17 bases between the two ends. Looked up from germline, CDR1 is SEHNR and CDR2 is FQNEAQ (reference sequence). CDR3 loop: CASSQLGARGYGYTF. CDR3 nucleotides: TGTGCCAGCAGCCAATTAGGGGCGCGGGGCTATGGCTACACCTTC.

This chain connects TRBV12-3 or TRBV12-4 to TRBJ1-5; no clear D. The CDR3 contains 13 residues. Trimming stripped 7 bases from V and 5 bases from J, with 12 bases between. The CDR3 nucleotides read TGTGCCAGCACTCCCACCAGGTATCAGCCCCAGCATTTT. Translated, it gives CASTPTRYQPQHF.

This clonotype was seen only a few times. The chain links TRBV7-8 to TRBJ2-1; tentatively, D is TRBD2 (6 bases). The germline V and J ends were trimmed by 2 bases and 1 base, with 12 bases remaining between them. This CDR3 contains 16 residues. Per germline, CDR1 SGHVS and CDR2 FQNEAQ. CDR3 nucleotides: TGTGCCAGCAGCTTATACGGAGCGGGTTCCTACAATGAGCAGTTCTTC. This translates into CASSLYGAGSYNEQFF. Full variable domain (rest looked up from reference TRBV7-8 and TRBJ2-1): GAGVSQSPRYKVAKRGQDVALRCDPISGHVSLFWYQQALGQGPEFLTYFQNEAQLDKSGLPSDRFFAERPEGSVSTLKIQRTQQEDSAVYLCASSLYGAGSYNEQFFGPGTRLTVL.

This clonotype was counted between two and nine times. In DNA form, the CDR3 reads TGCGCCAGCAGTGAGCGCCAGGACAGGACTACCTACGAGCAGTACTTC. This codes for CASSERQDRTTYEQYF. The V gene is TRBV10-1, the J gene TRBJ2-7, with D perhaps matching TRBD1 (7 bases). Germline V gives CDR1 WNHNN, CDR2 SYGVQD (reference sequence). The V and J ends lost 2 bases and 2 bases respectively, with 16 bases between them. This CDR3 region has 16 residues.

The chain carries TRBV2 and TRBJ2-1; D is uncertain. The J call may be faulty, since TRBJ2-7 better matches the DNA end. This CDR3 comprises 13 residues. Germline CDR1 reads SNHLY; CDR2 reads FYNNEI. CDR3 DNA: TGTGCCGGCCAGGCCCGTTCCTACAATGAGCAGTACTTC. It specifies CAGQARSYNEQYF.

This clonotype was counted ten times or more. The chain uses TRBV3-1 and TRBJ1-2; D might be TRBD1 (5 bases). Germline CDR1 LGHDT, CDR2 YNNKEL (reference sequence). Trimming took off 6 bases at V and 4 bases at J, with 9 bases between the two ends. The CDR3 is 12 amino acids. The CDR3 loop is CASSQGIYGYTF. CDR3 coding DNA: TGTGCCAGCAGTCAGGGAATCTATGGCTACACCTTC. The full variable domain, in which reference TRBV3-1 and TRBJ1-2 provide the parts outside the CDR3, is DTAVSQTPKYLVTQMGNDKSIKCEQNLGHDTMYWYKQDSKKFLKIMFSYNNKELIINETVPNRFSPKSPDKAHLNLHINSLELGDSAVYFCASSQGIYGYTFGSGTRLTVV.